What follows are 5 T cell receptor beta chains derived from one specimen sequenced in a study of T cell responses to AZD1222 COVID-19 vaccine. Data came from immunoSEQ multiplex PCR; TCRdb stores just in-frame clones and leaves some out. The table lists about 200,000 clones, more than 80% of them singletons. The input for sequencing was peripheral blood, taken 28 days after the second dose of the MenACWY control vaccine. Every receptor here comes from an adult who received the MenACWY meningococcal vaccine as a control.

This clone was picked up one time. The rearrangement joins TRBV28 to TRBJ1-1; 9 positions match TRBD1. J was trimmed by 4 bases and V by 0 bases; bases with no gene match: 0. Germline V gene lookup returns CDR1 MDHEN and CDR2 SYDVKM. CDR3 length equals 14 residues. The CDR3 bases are TGTGCCAGCAGTTTATGGACAGGGGGCACTGAAGCTTTCTTT. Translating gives CASSLWTGGTEAFF.

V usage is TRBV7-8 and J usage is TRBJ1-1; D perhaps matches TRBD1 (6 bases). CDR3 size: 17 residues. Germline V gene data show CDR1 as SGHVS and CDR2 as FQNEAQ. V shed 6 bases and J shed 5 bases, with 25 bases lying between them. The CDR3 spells CASSHLLVSTGGTEAFF. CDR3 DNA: TGTGCCAGCAGTCACCTTCTAGTGTCGACAGGAGGGACTGAAGCTTTCTTT.

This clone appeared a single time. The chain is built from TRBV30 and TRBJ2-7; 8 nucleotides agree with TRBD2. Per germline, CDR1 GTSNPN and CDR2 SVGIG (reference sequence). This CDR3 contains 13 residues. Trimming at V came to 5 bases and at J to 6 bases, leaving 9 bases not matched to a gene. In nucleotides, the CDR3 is TGTGCCTGGGTCCCCACTAGCGGCATCGAGCAGTACTTC. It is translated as CAWVPTSGIEQYF.

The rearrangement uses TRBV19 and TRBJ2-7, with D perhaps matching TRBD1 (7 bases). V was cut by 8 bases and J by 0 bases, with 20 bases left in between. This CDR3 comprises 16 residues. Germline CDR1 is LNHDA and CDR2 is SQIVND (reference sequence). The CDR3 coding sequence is TGTGCCAGTGGAGGGACAGCCGAGGGGGACTCCTACGAGCAGTACTTC. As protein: CASGGTAEGDSYEQYF.

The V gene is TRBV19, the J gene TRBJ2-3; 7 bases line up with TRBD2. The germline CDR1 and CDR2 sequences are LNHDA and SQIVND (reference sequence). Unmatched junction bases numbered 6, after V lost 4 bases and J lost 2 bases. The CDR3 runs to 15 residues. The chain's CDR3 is CASSNPSGATDTQYF. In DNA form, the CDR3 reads TGTGCCAGTAGTAACCCCAGCGGGGCCACAGATACGCAGTATTTT.